The clone carrying this T cell receptor (beta chain) appeared once. These data are taken from a study of blood T cell repertoires in COVID-19. Clones were sequenced by immunoSEQ multiplex PCR, and TCRdb holds only the in-frame ones, with some missing. Of 55,000 to 65,000 clones in the sample, 75% to 95% were seen once. Germline V CDR1 and CDR2: DFQATT, SNEGSKA (reference sequence). The CDR3 loop spans 11 amino acids. With 6 bases removed from V and 5 bases from J, the gap between germline ends came to 10 bases. The sequence came from a man aged 60-69 years with acute or convalescent COVID-19. V and J are TRBV20-1 and TRBJ1-2, with D unresolved. Specimen: peripheral blood. The CDR3 DNA follows: TGCAGTGCCAATTCGAGGTATGGCTACACCTTC. Protein sequence: CSANSRYGYTF.